The 25 T cell receptor beta chains listed next were all sequenced from one sample in a study of OX40 agonist ivuxolimab in advanced cancers. TCRdb keeps only in-frame clones here, not all; method: immunoSEQ multiplex PCR. The table includes over 75,000 clones, approximately 89% detected once. Material: CD4+ or CD8+ T cells sorted from blood, obtained in a trial of the OX40 agonist ivuxolimab. These receptors all stem from an adult with an advanced solid tumor such as melanoma, head and neck, liver or kidney cancer.

Only one count was recorded for this clone. CDR3 loop: CASSLQLAGNNEQFF. CDR3 bases: TGCGCCAGCAGCTTGCAACTAGCGGGAAACAATGAGCAGTTCTTC. The V gene is TRBV5-1, the J gene TRBJ2-1; 10 bases match TRBD2. This CDR3 spans 15 amino acids. V shed 1 base and J 5 bases; nucleotides not matched to a gene: 3. Germline V CDR1 and CDR2: SGHRS, YFSETQ.

The CDR3 spells CASSLNLGTDTF. CDR3 bases: TGTGCCAGCAGCTTGAATCTAGGGACAGACACCTTC. The V call is TRBV5-5, the J call TRBJ1-2; 7 bases agree with TRBD1. The CDR3 spans 12 residues. J was trimmed by 12 bases and V by 1 base; bases with no gene match: 6. Germline assignment: CDR1 SGHKS and CDR2 YYEKEE (reference sequence).

J is TRBJ2-2 and V is TRBV10-2, with 9 bases aligning to TRBD2. The J segment lost 1 base and the V segment lost 6 bases, leaving 6 bases of the junction unmatched. The CDR3 has 16 amino acids. CDR1 is WSHSY, CDR2 SAAADI, per germline. The DNA of the CDR3 is TGCGCCAGCAGCACCGGGACTAGCAAGAACACCGGGGAGCTGTTTTTT. This codes for CASSTGTSKNTGELFF.

This clone showed up just a few times. The chain uses TRBV11-3 and TRBJ2-1; 7 nucleotides line up with TRBD1. In germline, CDR1 is SGHNT, CDR2 YENEEA. Trimming removed 5 bases from V and 7 bases from J; junction bases left unmatched: 8. The CDR3 loop spans 14 amino acids. The CDR3 region is CASSPGQPLNEQFF. CDR3 DNA sequence: TGTGCCAGCAGCCCGGGACAGCCCCTGAATGAGCAGTTCTTC.

In this sample, this clone turned up a few times. The CDR3 nucleotides read TGTGCCAGCAGGGCTACTAGCGACTATGAGCAGTTCTTC. Protein product: CASRATSDYEQFF. The J gene is TRBJ2-1, the V gene TRBV5-4; 7 positions agree with TRBD2. CDR1 SGHNT and CDR2 YYREEE come from the germline V gene (reference sequence). V dropped 5 bases and J dropped 8; count of bases not matched to a gene: 7. The CDR3 contains 13 residues.

The rearrangement uses TRBV7-2 and TRBJ1-5, with D possibly matching TRBD1 (6 bases). Deletions cut 5 bases from V and 2 bases from J, with 13 bases between. Germline CDR1 and CDR2: SGHTA and FQGNSA. This CDR3 region has 15 residues. This CDR3 is CASSPAGHGNQPQHF. CDR3 in DNA: TGTGCCAGCAGCCCGGCGGGACACGGCAATCAGCCCCAGCATTTT. Based on the CDR3 plus reference TRBV7-2 and TRBJ1-5, the full variable domain is GAGVSQSPSNKVTEKGKDVELRCDPISGHTALYWYRQSLGQGLEFLIYFQGNSAPDKSGLPSDRFSAERTGGSVSTLTIQRTQQEDSAVYLCASSPAGHGNQPQHFGDGTRLSIL.

The J gene is TRBJ2-1, the V gene TRBV5-1, with D possibly TRBD1 on 6 matching bases. Germline V lookup: CDR1 SGHRS, CDR2 YFSETQ. V gave up 2 bases and J gave up 7 bases, with 10 bases separating them. The CDR3 has 13 residues. CDR3 DNA: TGCGCCAGCAGCTTCCCCCAGGGGAATGAGCAGTTCTTC. Translating it yields CASSFPQGNEQFF.

The chain employs TRBV9 and TRBJ2-7; TRBD2 might be the D (5 bases). CDR1 and CDR2 (germline): SGDLS, YYNGEE. The CDR3 contains 16 residues. Trimming cost V 0 bases and J 3 bases, with 16 bases left between them. The CDR3 sequence: CASSVEVTPTSYEQYV. Here the CDR3 DNA reads TGTGCCAGCAGCGTAGAGGTGACCCCTACTAGCTACGAGCAGTACGTC.

The rearrangement uses TRBV6-4 and TRBJ2-3; D perhaps matches TRBD2 (5 bases). The CDR3 sequence is 13 residues long. Germline CDR1 MRHNA, CDR2 SNTAGT. The germline V and J ends were trimmed by 0 bases and 11 bases, with 12 bases remaining between them. The CDR3 reads CASSDSGIHKQYF. In DNA form, the CDR3 reads TGTGCCAGCAGTGACTCCGGGATTCACAAGCAGTATTTT.

The chain carries TRBV30 and TRBJ1-1, with TRBD1 matching over 7 bases. V gave up 8 bases and J gave up 1 base; unmatched junction bases: 13. Germline V gives CDR1 GTSNPN, CDR2 SVGIG (reference sequence). The CDR3 totals 15 residues. The CDR3 coding sequence is TGTGCCCGCGCTCCGGGACAGCCGCCGAACACTGAAGCTTTCTTT. Protein: CARAPGQPPNTEAFF.

This chain uses TRBV5-4 with TRBJ2-3; 15 nucleotides match TRBD2. V trimming: 0 bases; J trimming: 4 bases; junction bases outside the gene matches: 0. CDR1 is SGHNT, CDR2 YYREEE, per germline (reference sequence). This CDR3 is built from 16 residues. For the CDR3, the DNA is TGTGCCAGCAGCTTGGGGACTAGCGGGAGGGCAGATACGCAGTATTTT. This codes for CASSLGTSGRADTQYF.

The CDR3 is CASSIAGGAKDEKLFF. The CDR3 DNA follows: TGTGCCAGCAGCATTGCAGGGGGCGCAAAGGATGAAAAACTGTTTTTT. The chain is built from TRBV5-4 and TRBJ1-4, with 8 bases that match TRBD1. Per germline, CDR1 SGHNT and CDR2 YYREEE (reference sequence). Unmatched junction bases numbered 11, after V lost 4 bases and J lost 6 bases. The CDR3 totals 16 residues.

The chain couples TRBV19 to TRBJ2-1, with 7 nucleotides matching TRBD1. This CDR3 has 15 residues. V shed 5 bases, J shed 2 bases, and the junction held 6 bases outside the gene matches. Germline CDR1 reads LNHDA; CDR2 reads SQIVND (reference sequence). CDR3 nucleotides: TGTGCCAGTAGTCCGACAGGGATCGCCTACAATGAGCAGTTCTTC. Amino acid sequence: CASSPTGIAYNEQFF.

This chain connects TRBV19 to TRBJ1-2; D possibly corresponds to TRBD1 (5 bases). CDR1 and CDR2 from the germline V gene are LNHDA and SQIVND (reference sequence). The CDR3 consists of 14 residues. Trimming pared 1 base from V and 2 bases from J, leaving 8 bases between. CDR3 DNA: TGTGCCAGTAGTATAGTGGGGGTGAACTATGGCTACACCTTC. It specifies CASSIVGVNYGYTF. The whole variable domain, remainder taken from reference TRBV19 and TRBJ1-2, is DGGITQSPKYLFRKEGQNVTLSCEQNLNHDAMYWYRQDPGQGLRLIYYSQIVNDFQKGDIAEGYSVSREKKESFPLTVTSAQKNPTAFYLCASSIVGVNYGYTFGSGTRLTVV.

The J gene is TRBJ2-1, the V gene TRBV13, with D perhaps matching TRBD1 or TRBD2 (5 bases each). The V end lost 4 bases, the J end lost 0 bases, and 22 bases lay between the germline ends. The CDR3 is 19 amino acids. Germline CDR1 is PRHDT and CDR2 is FYEKMQ (reference sequence). The DNA for the CDR3 is TGTGCCAGCAGCTCCTACTCTCGAAGGGACGCCATCTCCTACAATGAGCAGTTCTTC. Translating gives CASSSYSRRDAISYNEQFF.

The chain joins TRBV11-3 to TRBJ2-5; 9 bases are shared with TRBD2. The CDR3 covers 16 residues. Unmatched junction bases numbered 6, after V lost 0 bases and J lost 4 bases. Germline V gene data show CDR1 as SGHNT and CDR2 as YENEEA. Here the CDR3 reads CASSLDWAGGAETQYF. For the CDR3, the DNA is TGTGCCAGCAGCTTAGATTGGGCGGGAGGGGCAGAGACCCAGTACTTC.

The gene calls are TRBV1 and TRBJ1-1. TRBV1 is given as a pseudogene. This CDR3 comprises 14 residues. In DNA, the CDR3 is TGCACCAGCAGCCAAGATTTGGGGGGCACTGAAGCTTTCTTT. Its protein product is CTSSQDLGGTEAFF.

The rearrangement uses TRBV6-1 and TRBJ1-5, with D possibly being TRBD1 (5 bases). V lost 4 bases, J lost 7 bases, and 11 bases lay in between. CDR1 and CDR2 from the germline V gene are MNHNS and SASEGT. The CDR3 extends over 13 amino acids. The CDR3 loop reads CASSVSGDQPQHF. The CDR3 nucleotides read TGTGCCAGCAGTGTATCGGGGGACCAGCCCCAGCATTTT.

The chain recombines TRBV5-1 with TRBJ2-2; TRBD1 matches at 7 bases. After removal of 4 bases from V and 7 bases from J, the junction contained 4 bases not matched to a gene. The CDR3 is made up of 13 amino acids. Germline lookup yields CDR1 SGHRS and CDR2 YFSETQ. CDR3 region: CASSPWTGGELFF. Written as DNA, the CDR3 is TGCGCCAGCAGCCCATGGACAGGCGGGGAGCTGTTTTTT.

The gene calls are TRBV28 and TRBJ2-2; TRBD2 matches at 10 bases. Germline V gene data show CDR1 as MDHEN and CDR2 as SYDVKM. This CDR3 region has 17 residues. The trim removed 4 bases at V and 5 bases at J, leaving 10 bases unmatched. This chain's CDR3 is CASSSSPLAGVTGELFF. As DNA, the CDR3 is TGTGCCAGCAGTTCTTCCCCGCTAGCGGGAGTGACCGGGGAGCTGTTTTTT. Full variable domain (outside the CDR3, taken from reference TRBV28 and TRBJ2-2): DVKVTQSSRYLVKRTGEKVFLECVQDMDHENMFWYRQDPGLGLRLIYFSYDVKMKEKGDIPEGYSVSREKKERFSLILESASTNQTSMYLCASSSSPLAGVTGELFFGEGSRLTVL.

The chain carries TRBV10-1 and TRBJ2-1, with 7 bases aligning to TRBD2. From germline, CDR1 is WNHNN and CDR2 SYGVQD (reference sequence). CDR3 length equals 16 residues. Trimming at V came to 3 bases and at J to 1 base, leaving 6 bases not matched to a gene. CDR3 loop: CASSDLSGLSYNEQFF. CDR3 in DNA: TGCGCCAGCAGTGACCTTAGCGGGCTGTCCTACAATGAGCAGTTCTTC.

The V call is TRBV29-1, the J call TRBJ2-3; TRBD2 agrees at 7 bases. Germline-derived CDR1 and CDR2 are SQVTM and ANQGSEA. This CDR3 region has 15 residues. V was pared by 5 bases and J by 0 bases, with 8 bases of the junction left unmatched. The chain's CDR3 is CSVSGTTVSTDTQYF. The CDR3 coding sequence is TGCAGCGTTTCCGGGACTACGGTTAGCACAGATACGCAGTATTTT.

The genes are TRBV7-2 and TRBJ2-5; D call uncertain. This CDR3 is built from 13 residues. Trimming took 1 base from V and 5 from J, leaving 8 bases between them. CDR1 is SGHTA and CDR2 is FQGNSA in the germline V gene. DNA for the CDR3: TGTGCCAGCAGCTTAGTTGACTTGGAGACCCAGTACTTC. It specifies CASSLVDLETQYF.

J is TRBJ2-1 and V is TRBV9, with TRBD2 matching over 7 bases. CDR1 and CDR2 from the germline V gene are SGDLS and YYNGEE. The V and J ends lost 8 bases and 11 bases, in that order; junction bases with no gene match: 13. The length of the CDR3 is 13 residues. For the CDR3, the DNA is TGTGCCAGTGGGATAGCGGGTGCAATGAAGCAGTTCTTC. Its protein product is CASGIAGAMKQFF. Supplemented by reference TRBV9 and TRBJ2-1, the full variable domain reads DSGVTQTPKHLITATGQRVTLRCSPRSGDLSVYWYQQSLDQGLQFLIQYYNGEERAKGNILERFSAQQFPDLHSELNLSSLELGDSALYFCASGIAGAMKQFFGPGTRLTVL.

This chain uses TRBV5-1 with TRBJ2-5, with D perhaps matching TRBD1 (5 bases). Germline lookup yields CDR1 SGHRS and CDR2 YFSETQ. CDR3 length: 14 residues. Trimming pared 1 base from V and 1 base from J, leaving 8 bases between. CDR3 region: CASSLQGIQETQYF. CDR3 sequence (DNA): TGCGCCAGCAGCTTGCAGGGTATCCAAGAGACCCAGTACTTC.